This T cell receptor beta chain derives from a study of blood T cells in healthy people across ages. Overall study results and limits: Possibly confounding the expanded clonotype changes was the fact that donor CMV status was unknown. Long-lived donors had more naive CD4+ cells and higher diversity than aged donors.

Next came a second PCR, run for about 6 to 12 cycles, which used a sample-barcoded 5' primer along with a J-beta primer mix. TCRdb reprocessed the 5' RACE reads via MiXCR and lists one record per CDR3 protein. The sample has about 1.7 million distinct CDR3 sequences, roughly 27% seen once. The people who gave samples were healthy Caucasians from Russia, aged about 6 to 100. CDR1 is LGHDT, CDR2 YNNKEL, per germline (reference sequence). The CDR3 totals 14 residues. V was shortened by 0 bases and J by 0 bases, with 3 bases between the two germline ends. In the case of this clonotype: Its cognate antigen is unknown.

The V gene is TRBV3-1, the J gene TRBJ1-5, with D uncertain. Sequencing input: blood. The origin of this receptor is a woman in her twenties or thirties in good health. In DNA form, the CDR3 reads TGTGCCAGCAGCCAAGACTTTAGCAATCAGCCCCAGCATTTT. Amino acid sequence: CASSQDFSNQPQHF. Filled out from reference TRBV3-1 and TRBJ1-5, the complete variable domain reads DTAVSQTPKYLVTQMGNDKSIKCEQNLGHDTMYWYKQDSKKFLKIMFSYNNKELIINETVPNRFSPKSPDKAHLNLHINSLELGDSAVYFCASSQDFSNQPQHFGDGTRLSIL.